The 14 T cell receptor beta chains listed next were all sequenced from one sample in a study of T cells after yellow fever vaccination. TCRdb reprocessed the 5' RACE reads via MiXCR and lists one record per CDR3 protein. This sample yields a few hundred thousand distinct CDR3 sequences, of which around 3.6% are seen a single time; 20% to 25% belongs to the top ten. The source material was PBMCs, sampled on the day of the yellow fever booster vaccination. Every receptor here comes from a man between 18 and 35 years old who received the YFV17D yellow fever vaccine.

This clonotype has a count of ten or more. This chain uses TRBV10-2 with TRBJ1-1; D is unclear. Trimming cost V 1 base and J 4 bases, with 10 bases left between them. The CDR3 totals 14 residues. CDR1 and CDR2 (germline): WSHSY, SAAADI. CDR3 DNA sequence: TGCGCCAGCAGTGAGTTCGGGCAGCTCACTGAAGCTTTCTTT. Its protein is CASSEFGQLTEAFF.

This clonotype has at least ten counts. The chain couples TRBV27 to TRBJ1-1; D is unresolved. Trimming cost V 3 bases and J 8 bases, with 10 bases left between them. The CDR3 extends over 12 amino acids. Germline assignment: CDR1 MNHEY and CDR2 SMNVEV (reference sequence). The CDR3, as DNA: TGTGCCAGCAGTTTCATCGGCGGGGAAGCTTTCTTT. This encodes CASSFIGGEAFF.

This clonotype has ten or more counts. The V gene is TRBV3-1, the J gene TRBJ2-4, with 13 bases fitting TRBD2. J gave up 6 bases and V 4 bases, and 3 bases lay outside the gene matches. Germline V gene lookup returns CDR1 LGHDT and CDR2 YNNKEL (reference sequence). The CDR3 extends over 15 amino acids. In nucleotides, the CDR3 is TGTGCCAGCAGCCTTACTAGCGGGGGGGCAAACATTCAGTACTTC. Translating gives CASSLTSGGANIQYF.

This clonotype was detected many times. The chain recombines TRBV5-1 with TRBJ2-5; 8 bases map to TRBD1. Germline lookup yields CDR1 SGHRS and CDR2 YFSETQ. V lost 4 bases, J lost 5 bases, and 16 bases stayed unmatched. The CDR3 spans 17 residues. CDR3 in DNA: TGCGCCAGCAGCCCGCGGGACAGGTGGCCCAAGCGGGAGACCCAGTACTTC. Translation gives CASSPRDRWPKRETQYF.

This clonotype was observed a handful of times. The chain joins TRBV20-1 to TRBJ2-1; 11 bases fit TRBD2. Germline V gives CDR1 DFQATT, CDR2 SNEGSKA (reference sequence). The CDR3 contains 16 residues. The trim removed 6 bases at V and 0 bases at J, leaving 7 bases unmatched. The CDR3 DNA sequence: TGCAGTGCCAAGACTAGCGGGGCGAACTCCTACAATGAGCAGTTCTTC. It specifies CSAKTSGANSYNEQFF.

This clonotype has a count of ten or more. The chain recombines TRBV4-3 with TRBJ2-4, with 7 bases fitting TRBD1. V trimming: 1 base; J trimming: 0 bases; junction bases outside the gene matches: 9. The CDR3 contains 18 residues. From germline, CDR1 is LGHNA and CDR2 YSLEER. The CDR3 bases are TGCGCCAGCAGCCAAGGGGGCCGACAGGGCCTAGCCAAAAACATTCAGTACTTC. This encodes CASSQGGRQGLAKNIQYF.

V is TRBV7-9 and J is TRBJ1-6; D remains ambiguous. CDR1 is SEHNR, CDR2 FQNEAQ, per germline (reference sequence). The CDR3 contains 13 residues. The V gene lost 2 bases and the J gene lost 10 bases, with 9 bases spanning the gap. The CDR3 sequence: CASSLQNWSPLHF. The CDR3 bases are TGTGCCAGCAGCTTACAAAATTGGTCACCCCTCCACTTT.

The CDR3 DNA reads as TGCGCCAGCAGCCAAGATTATGGACAGCGAGGCACAGATACGCAGTATTTT. Translated: CASSQDYGQRGTDTQYF. The chain is built from TRBV4-3 and TRBJ2-3, with TRBD1 as a possible D gene (6 bases). Per germline, CDR1 LGHNA and CDR2 YSLEER. This CDR3 contains 17 residues. Trimming cost V 0 bases and J 1 base, with 14 bases left between them.

Many counts were recorded for this clonotype. V and J are TRBV6-1 and TRBJ1-2, with TRBD1 identical over 7 bases. J lost 9 bases, V lost 3 bases, and 13 bases had no gene match. Germline V gene data show CDR1 as MNHNS and CDR2 as SASEGT. The CDR3 has 15 amino acids. Here the CDR3 DNA reads TGTGCCAGCAGTGAGCACCTGACAGGGCAAGTTAGCTACACCTTC. Amino acids: CASSEHLTGQVSYTF.

This chain links TRBV4-1 with TRBJ2-7, with unresolved D. Trimming pared 4 bases from V and 1 base from J, leaving 20 bases between. Per germline, CDR1 MGHRA and CDR2 YSYEKL. This CDR3 is 17 amino acids long. The CDR3 spells CASSRRSTNRPSYEQYV. In nucleotides, the CDR3 is TGCGCCAGCAGCCGCCGATCAACTAACCGGCCGTCCTACGAGCAGTACGTC.

In this sample, this clonotype turned up many times. A read error may produce the germline difference seen at one junction end. J is TRBJ2-5 and V is TRBV7-7; 8 nucleotides line up with TRBD1. This CDR3 is built from 15 residues. Germline V gene sequence: CDR1 SSHAT, CDR2 FNYEAQ (reference sequence). The CDR3 here is CASSPSPRQGQTQYF. CDR3 in DNA: TGTGCTAGCAGCCCCTCTCCGAGACAGGGGCAGACCCAGTACTTC.

This clonotype came up many times. This sequence joins TRBV6-5 and TRBJ2-2; 8 bases align to TRBD2. Germline lookup yields CDR1 MNHEY and CDR2 SVGAGI. The CDR3 covers 16 residues. Trimming at V came to 4 bases and at J to 6 bases, leaving 10 bases not matched to a gene. The CDR3 region has the DNA TGTGCCAGCAGTTCTGGAACTAGCGGCGGAGCCGGGGAGCTGTTTTTT. Its translation: CASSSGTSGGAGELFF.

This clonotype was detected a few times. V gene TRBV7-8 combines with J gene TRBJ2-6, with TRBD2 matching 8 bases. The CDR3 covers 18 residues. The junction had 10 bases not matched to a gene; V was cut back by 6 bases and J by 0 bases. CDR1 and CDR2 from the germline V gene are SGHVS and FQNEAQ. DNA of the CDR3: TGTGCCAGCAGGTCCGGGACTAGAAGATACTCTGGGGCCAACGTCCTGACTTTC. Amino acids: CASRSGTRRYSGANVLTF. Full variable domain (remainder filled in from reference TRBV7-8 and TRBJ2-6): GAGVSQSPRYKVAKRGQDVALRCDPISGHVSLFWYQQALGQGPEFLTYFQNEAQLDKSGLPSDRFFAERPEGSVSTLKIQRTQQEDSAVYLCASRSGTRRYSGANVLTFGAGSRLTVL.

The table lists this clonotype with many counts. This chain joins TRBV5-5 and TRBJ2-7; 7 bases match TRBD1. With V trimmed by 1 base and J by 2 bases, 3 bases remained unmatched. The CDR3 is 14 residues long. Germline V gives CDR1 SGHKS, CDR2 YYEKEE (reference sequence). The DNA of the CDR3 is TGTGCCAGCAGCTTGAAGGGGGCAGCCTACGAGCAGTACGTC. Encoded protein: CASSLKGAAYEQYV.